This note documents a single T cell receptor (beta chain) sequence. The data belong to a study of blood T cell repertoires in COVID-19. The overall study: Acute and convalescent COVID-19 specimens originated in the United States, Italy and Spain. Sources were T cells, B-cell-depleted T cells, or PBMCs; the material itself was cDNA or gDNA.

Original handling: Amplification of reference gene primers provided the estimated nucleated cell counts. Method: immunoSEQ multiplex PCR; TCRdb's copy keeps in-frame clones and lacks some. That table supplies the V and J calls and clone size; D and trimming were determined from the DNA. The table includes roughly 120,000 clones, about 89% detected once. Trimming took 4 bases from V and 7 from J; bases not matched to a gene: 5. The CDR3 loop spans 14 amino acids. The germline gives CDR1 SGHRS, CDR2 YFSETQ. The receptor was isolated from a man between 40 and 49 years old with acute or convalescent COVID-19. Sequencing was done on a sample of peripheral blood. This chain connects TRBV5-1 to TRBJ1-2, with 12 nucleotides matching TRBD1. The CDR3 loop is CASSQGQGAFGYTF. CDR3 coding DNA: TGCGCCAGCAGCCAGGGACAGGGGGCGTTTGGCTACACCTTC. Filled out from reference TRBV5-1 and TRBJ1-2, the complete variable domain reads KAGVTQTPRYLIKTRGQQVTLSCSPISGHRSVSWYQQTPGQGLQFLFEYFSETQRNKGNFPGRFSGRQFSNSRSEMNVSTLELGDSALYLCASSQGQGAFGYTFGSGTRLTVV.